This note documents a single T cell receptor (beta chain) sequence. Generated by immunoSEQ multiplex PCR, the TCRdb table keeps only in-frame clones and is missing some. The sample comprises roughly 250,000 clones, 85% to 90% of which are singletons, and more than 10% rests with the top ten. This entry comes from a study of blood T cell repertoires in COVID-19. Trimming cost V 4 bases and J 2 bases; bases outside gene matches: 10. Germline CDR1 and CDR2: SGHDN and FVKESK. The CDR3 runs 17 residues. The V gene is TRBV14, the J gene TRBJ2-3; 9 nucleotides agree with TRBD2. This clonotype was sampled from a woman in her thirties with COVID-19, enrolled during active disease. Sequenced input: peripheral blood. The DNA for the CDR3 is TGTGCCAGCAGCCCGATAAGGCGGGGGGGCCTCACAGATACGCAGTATTTT. It specifies CASSPIRRGGLTDTQYF.